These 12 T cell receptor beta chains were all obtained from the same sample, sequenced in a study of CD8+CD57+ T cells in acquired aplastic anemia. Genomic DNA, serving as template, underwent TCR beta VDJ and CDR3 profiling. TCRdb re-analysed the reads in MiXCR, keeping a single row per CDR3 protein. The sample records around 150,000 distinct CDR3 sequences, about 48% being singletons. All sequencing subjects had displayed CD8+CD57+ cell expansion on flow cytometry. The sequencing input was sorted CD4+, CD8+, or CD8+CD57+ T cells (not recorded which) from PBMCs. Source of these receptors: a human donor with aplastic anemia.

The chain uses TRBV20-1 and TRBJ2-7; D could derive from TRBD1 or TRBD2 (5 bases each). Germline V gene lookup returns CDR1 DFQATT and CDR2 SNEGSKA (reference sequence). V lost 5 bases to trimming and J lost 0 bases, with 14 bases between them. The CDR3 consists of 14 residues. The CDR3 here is CSAPNTGTSYEQYF. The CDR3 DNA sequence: TGCAGTGCTCCGAACACTGGGACCTCCTACGAGCAGTACTTC.

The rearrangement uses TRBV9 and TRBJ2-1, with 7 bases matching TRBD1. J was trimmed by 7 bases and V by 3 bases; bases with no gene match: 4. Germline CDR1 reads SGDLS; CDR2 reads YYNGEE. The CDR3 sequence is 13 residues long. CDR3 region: CASSEGQWNEQFF. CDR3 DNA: TGTGCCAGCAGCGAGGGACAGTGGAATGAGCAGTTCTTC.

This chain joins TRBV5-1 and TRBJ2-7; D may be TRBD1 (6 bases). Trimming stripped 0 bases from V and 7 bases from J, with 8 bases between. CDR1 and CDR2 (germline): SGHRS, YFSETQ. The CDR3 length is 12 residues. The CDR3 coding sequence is TGCGCCAGCAGCTTGGTCCAGGGGGAGCAGTACTTC. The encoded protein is CASSLVQGEQYF.

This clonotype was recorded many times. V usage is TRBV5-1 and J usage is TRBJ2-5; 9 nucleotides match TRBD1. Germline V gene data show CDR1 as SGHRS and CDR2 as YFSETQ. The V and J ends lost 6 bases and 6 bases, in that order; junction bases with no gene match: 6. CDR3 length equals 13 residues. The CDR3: CASTGTGIQTQYF. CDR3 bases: TGCGCCAGCACCGGGACAGGGATTCAGACCCAGTACTTC.

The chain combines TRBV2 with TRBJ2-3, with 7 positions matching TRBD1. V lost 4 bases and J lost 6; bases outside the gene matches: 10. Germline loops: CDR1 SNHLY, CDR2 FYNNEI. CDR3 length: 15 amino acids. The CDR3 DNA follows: TGTGCCAGCAGTGCACCGACAGGGTTGGCGGATACGCAGTATTTT. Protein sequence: CASSAPTGLADTQYF.

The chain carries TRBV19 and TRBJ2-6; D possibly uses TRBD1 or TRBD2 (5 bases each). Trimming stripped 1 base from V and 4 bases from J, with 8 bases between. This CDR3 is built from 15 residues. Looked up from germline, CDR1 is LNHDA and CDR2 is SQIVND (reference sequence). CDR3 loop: CASSIGGSGANVLTF. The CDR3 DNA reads TGTGCCAGTAGTATAGGGGGGTCCGGGGCCAACGTCCTGACTTTC.

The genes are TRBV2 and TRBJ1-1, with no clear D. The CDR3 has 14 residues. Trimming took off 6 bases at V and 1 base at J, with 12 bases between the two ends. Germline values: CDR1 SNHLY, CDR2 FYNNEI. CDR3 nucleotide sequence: TGTGCCAGCAGAGGCCCTCCGTCGAACACTGAAGCTTTCTTT. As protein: CASRGPPSNTEAFF.

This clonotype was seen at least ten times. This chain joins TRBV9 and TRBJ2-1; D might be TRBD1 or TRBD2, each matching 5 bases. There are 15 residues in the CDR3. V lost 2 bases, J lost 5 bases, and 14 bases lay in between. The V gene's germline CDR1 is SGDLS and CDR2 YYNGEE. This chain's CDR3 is CASSVFTGPNNEQFF. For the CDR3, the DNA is TGTGCCAGCAGCGTGTTTACGGGACCAAACAATGAGCAGTTCTTC.

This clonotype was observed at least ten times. The CDR3 sequence is CASSYSPVPAGEAFF. CDR3 coding DNA: TGTGCCAGCAGTTACTCCCCCGTGCCTGCCGGTGAAGCTTTCTTT. This chain connects TRBV6-5 to TRBJ1-1; D gene uncertain. The CDR3 contains 15 residues. Between the trimmed V and J ends, which lost 0 bases and 7 bases, there was a span of 15 bases. The germline CDR1 and CDR2 sequences are MNHEY and SVGAGI.

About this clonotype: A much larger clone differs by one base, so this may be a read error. CDR3 region: CASKGGQPQHF. The CDR3 DNA follows: TGTGCCAGCAAGGGCGGTCAGCCCCAGCATTTT. This chain uses TRBV28 with TRBJ1-5; D is unresolved. From germline, CDR1 is MDHEN and CDR2 SYDVKM. The CDR3 consists of 11 residues. The V end lost 7 bases, the J end lost 6 bases, and 7 bases lay between the germline ends.

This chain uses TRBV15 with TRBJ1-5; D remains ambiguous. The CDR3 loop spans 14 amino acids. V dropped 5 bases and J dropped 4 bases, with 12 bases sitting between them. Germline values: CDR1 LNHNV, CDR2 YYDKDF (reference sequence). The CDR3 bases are TGTGCCACCAGCTCCGGCAGAAAAAATCAGCCCCAGCATTTT. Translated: CATSSGRKNQPQHF.

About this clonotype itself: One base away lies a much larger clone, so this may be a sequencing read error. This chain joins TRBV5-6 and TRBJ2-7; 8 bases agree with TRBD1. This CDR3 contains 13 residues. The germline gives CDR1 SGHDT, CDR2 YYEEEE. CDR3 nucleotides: TGTGCCAGCAGCTTGTACAGGGGGTACGAGCGGTACTTC. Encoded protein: CASSLYRGYERYF.